This TCR beta chain appears in the sequencing data of a study of blood T cell repertoires in COVID-19 (dated by TCRdb to 2020 to 2021). For the study in its entirety: Samples covering the acute and convalescent phases of COVID-19 were provided by collaborators in the United States, Italy and Spain. The prospective study material was composed of cDNA or gDNA derived from T cells, B-cell-depleted T cells, or PBMCs. Deeply sampled blood TCRbeta repertoires from subjects exposed to, actively infected with, or recovered from COVID-19 were included in the dataset. The repertoires were made available in a free public database intended to serve as a resource for research on the immune response to SARS-CoV-2. Samples came from the ongoing ImmuneRACE study (first 160 participants) plus 1,254 subjects from 6 global collaborators. The sample metadata nearly always contained a de-identified subject ID, COVID-19 status, age in years and sex. HLA class I and class II types, where available, came from metadata supplied by the sample provider rather than from assay-based typing.

TCRbeta CDR3 regions were amplified from genomic DNA by means of the immunoSEQ Assay, a bias-controlled multiplex PCR. Regarding the original processing steps: Nucleated cell counts per sample were estimated from amplification of reference gene primers within the assay. To quantify the absolute abundance of each unique TCRbeta CDR3 rearrangement, sequence reads were collapsed and filtered. For each sample, productive Simpson clonality was calculated as the square root of Simpson's diversity index over productive rearrangements. Drawn from immuneACCESS, this table holds only the in-frame rearrangements with V and J called that TCRdb kept. Clones are partly lost; checked studies trace under half to an unresolved V gene and leave the rest unexplained. For V, J and clone size, that table is used; D and trimming come from the DNA. Here the sample has some 360,000 clones; 85% to 90% occur a single time. The ten biggest clones cover just over 1% of the sample.

About this clone: Its target antigen remains unknown. Base qualities are not at hand, and no much larger clone is one base apart.

Taken from cysteine to phenylalanine, the CDR3 has 14 residues. Just the 42-base CDR3 DNA is kept, in frame starting at base 1. CDR1 is given as SNHLY and CDR2 as FYNNEI, both from the germline V gene. The trim is 4 bases for V and 0 bases for J, with a gap of 9 bases between the germline ends. Participants in the prospective study were aged roughly 18 to 89 years, lived in some 24 United States geographic areas, and enrolled through a virtual design. To assign participants to cohorts, the prospective study relied on clinical history that participants themselves reported in a screening survey and a study questionnaire. Exposed participants had been in contact with someone with a PCR-confirmed or clinician-diagnosed COVID-19 case within 2 weeks of study entry. In the prospective study, whole blood, serum and a nasopharyngeal or oropharyngeal swab were collected from each participant by mobile phlebotomists. Additional blood draws and questionnaires over a roughly two-month period could optionally be provided by prospective study participants. Prospective study blood samples were shipped either frozen or at room temperature before DNA extraction.

General study outcomes and caveats: The quantity of clinical and demographic metadata differed by source and by participant and was supplied without curation.

The rearranged segments are TRBV2 and TRBJ1-1; a tentative D call is TRBD1 (5 bases match). The sequenced sample was PBMCs or T cells enriched from blood (not recorded which). The TCR sequence derives from a woman in her 30s who had been exposed to COVID-19. The DNA sequence reads TGTGCCAGCAGTGGACAGCACATGAACACTGAAGCTTTCTTT. Its protein product is CASSGQHMNTEAFF. The full variable domain, with segments outside the CDR3 supplied by the reference TRBV2 and TRBJ1-1 proteins, appears as EPEVTQTPSHQVTQMGQEVILRCVPISNHLYFYWYRQILGQKVEFLVSFYNNEISEKSEIFDDQFSVERPDGSNFTLKIRSTKLEDSAMYFCASSGQHMNTEAFFGQGTRLTVV.